This TCR beta chain was sequenced in a study of T cells in Graves' hyperthyroidism and ophthalmopathy (dated by TCRdb to the late 2010s). A note on the overall study: Peripheral blood was sampled at the time of initial diagnosis, prior to any treatment. A discovery cohort of about 96 patients, roughly 40 with Graves' ophthalmopathy and 57 with stable Graves' hyperthyroidism, was used to find distinguishing TCR V-J signatures. Prospective prediction of ophthalmopathy was tested in an independent validation cohort of about 19 hyperthyroidism patients and 17 patients who later progressed to ophthalmopathy. The approximately 100 discovery patients were randomly divided into training and test sets at a 7:3 ratio. In roughly six Graves' hyperthyroidism patients, the study also compared T-cell repertoires from thyroid tissue with T-cell repertoires from blood. After blood sampling, hyperthyroidism patients were treated with methimazole at a starting dose of 30 mg daily, and ophthalmopathy patients were treated with high-dose intravenous methylprednisolone. According to the paper, TCR Vbeta CDR3 sequencing was carried out on some 140 peripheral blood samples, which came from around 43 ophthalmopathy, some 73 hyperthyroidism and roughly 17 progressor patients.

Amplification of TCR beta CDR3 regions was carried out from RNA transcripts. A first-round RT-PCR of the TCR CDR3 used the HTBI primer set with the Qiagen OneStep RT-PCR kit. A second multiplex PCR round built the libraries, followed by size selection and purification. Libraries were sequenced paired-end with 100 bp reads on an Illumina HiSeq2000. The authors' analysis ran thus. Raw data were processed with SOAPnuke, discarding reads with adapters, uncalled bases, mean Phred below 15, or no exact constant-primer or identifier match. High-quality paired reads were merged with COPE v1.2.5, and unique nucleotide sequences were defined as clonotypes. Clonotypes were aligned to IMGT TRBV, TRBD and TRBJ reference segments using MiTCR v1.1. The analysis included only V-J combinations with a frequency above 0.0001, which together covered more than 98% of the repertoires. The TCS score was defined as the ratio of F50 (clonal expansion) to E x V (chaos), calculated using BLOSUM62-based TCRdist between CDR3 peptides within each V-J. Welch's t-statistics and random forest reduced just over 500 V-J features to 10 to 15, which were used in a naive Bayes classifier (R e1071). In-frame beta chains were kept once TCRdb had trimmed the public reads at Q25 with fastp and called clones with MiXCR. Under each unique CDR3 protein, matching rows form one entry showing the most common genes and DNA. The V and J calls reflect TCRdb's pipeline rather than the authors' work. The sample table contains under 750,000 distinct CDR3 sequences; only one count was recorded for 18% of them. The ten top clones hold approximately 16% of the sample.

This clonotype was recorded a few times. Its antigen remains undetermined. The germline gene is not matched at one end of the junction; a read error may be the cause. The hyperthyroidism patients were between 18 and 65 years old and newly diagnosed, with a disease duration of less than 2 months. Exclusion was applied to patients with uncontrolled infections, other autoimmune diseases, pregnancy or lactation. Diagnoses were based on clinical symptoms, serum thyroxine and TRAb, thyroid ultrasound and orbital computed tomography. Blood from progressor patients was drawn when they were first diagnosed with hyperthyroidism, before any ophthalmopathy symptoms appeared. PBMCs were separated from roughly 9.6 ml of fresh peripheral blood using Ficoll-Paque density gradient centrifugation. Progressor patients were first diagnosed with Graves' hyperthyroidism and then developed ophthalmopathy during follow-up. Trizol reagent was used to extract total RNA, and RNA quality was then checked on an Agilent 2100 Bioanalyzer.

There are 14 amino acids in the CDR3, from cysteine to phenylalanine inclusive. The sequence is cut down to CDR3 DNA, 42 bases in frame from base 1. CDR1 and CDR2 were assigned from the germline V gene (reference sequence) as SSHAT and FNYEAQ. General conclusions and limits of the study: Most expanded thyroid clonotypes (frequency above 0.001) were also found in blood, which suggests that blood repertoires may mirror thyroid immune responses. No statistical method was used to set the sample size in advance, and investigators knew the group allocation. In validation, the model predicted progression to ophthalmopathy a median of approximately 6.3 months before onset, with approximately 70% sensitivity and roughly 79% specificity. A 13 V-J signature model separated ophthalmopathy from stable hyperthyroidism, with 87.88% sensitivity and about 81% specificity in cross-validation and 80%/75% in testing.

This clonotype was sampled from a woman in her forties or fifties with Graves' hyperthyroidism that later progressed to Graves' ophthalmopathy. The chain couples TRBV7-7 to TRBJ2-3; TRBD2 could be the D gene, as 5 bases match. Input material: blood. This receptor carries the CDR3 CASSSDYGTDTQYF. The sequence in DNA is TGTGCTAGCAGTTCTGACTACGGCACAGATACGCAGTATTTT.